This T cell receptor beta chain was sequenced in a study of tumor and adjacent non-tumor tissue in lung cancer. The V end lost 2 bases, the J end lost 7 bases, and 15 bases lay between the germline ends. The germline gives CDR1 MDHEN, CDR2 SYDVKM. The CDR3 runs to 15 residues. As regards this clonotype: This may stem from a read error, because a much larger clone lies one nucleotide away.

The library came from three nested PCR rounds adapted from ARM-PCR protocols. TCRdb reprocessed the multiplex PCR reads with MiXCR, giving one entry per CDR3 protein. Of around 86,000 distinct CDR3 sequences listed, roughly 72% are singletons. This sample's RNA came from whole unsorted tissue. The clonotype originates from a woman aged 40 to 49 with non-small cell lung cancer. The sequenced sample consisted of lung tumor tissue. The J gene is TRBJ2-1, the V gene TRBV28; perhaps TRBD2 as D (5 bases). CDR3 region: CASSLSAGAPNEQFF. Here the CDR3 DNA reads TGTGCCAGCAGTTTAAGCGCGGGCGCGCCAAATGAGCAGTTCTTC.